These T cell receptor beta chains were read from a single sample in a study of human T cells and chemical hapten exposure. Via MiXCR, TCRdb re-called the RACE reads, giving one row per CDR3 protein. The sample lists about 54,000 distinct CDR3 sequences, around 9.5% occurring once. Sequences were derived from whole blood, sampled in connection with sensitization to the hapten diphenylcyclopropenone (DPC). The receptor set was obtained from a woman aged 50 to 60 with alopecia areata. Some clones in this sample may be carry-over from other donors' samples. Both conserved end residues are part of each CDR3. D genes are given only for firm matches. Part of the rows lack a size; the others show once, few, many or a class for expanded clones.

TGTGCCAGCTCCAACGGGGGTCGGGAGACCCAGTACTTC	CASSNGGRETQYF	-	TRBJ2-5	TRBV7-9	-
TGTGCCAGCAGCTTAGGGGACCAAAGCGGGCCCCAGCATTTT	CASSLGDQSGPQHF	-	TRBJ1-5	TRBV7-9	-
TGTGCCAGCAGCTTCTCGGGACAGCCTCACACTGAAGCTTTCTTT	CASSFSGQPHTEAFF	few	TRBJ1-1	TRBV6-5	TRBD1
TGTGCCAGCAGTCCCCGGGACAGGGGCCAAGCTTTCTTT	CASSPRDRGQAFF	many	TRBJ1-1	TRBV6-5	TRBD1
TGTGCCAGCAGCTTGGATTCTGGTCGTAGGGGTTCACCCCTCCACTTT	CASSLDSGRRGSPLHF	few	TRBJ1-6	TRBV5-4	-
TGTGCCAGCAGCTTGGGCAGGACCTACGAGCAGTACTTC	CASSLGRTYEQYF	many	TRBJ2-7	TRBV11-2	-
TGCGCCAGCCGAAACAGGGGGTTGTACTTC	CASRNRGLYF	few	TRBJ2-7	TRBV23-1	TRBD1
TGCAGTGCTAGAGAAGAGGGCAGGGGAAGCTTCGCCTATGGCTACACCTTC	CSAREEGRGSFAYGYTF	few	TRBJ1-2	TRBV20-1	-
TGCGCCAGCAGCGCCGGACAGCTCCAAGAGACCCAGTACTTC	CASSAGQLQETQYF	many	TRBJ2-5	TRBV5-1	-
TGTGCCAGCAGCTTGTACAGTGCCCCACAAGAGACCCAGTACTTC	CASSLYSAPQETQYF	few	TRBJ2-5	TRBV7-2	-
TGTGCCAGCAGCGGAAGGACTAGCGGGGGGACTAACGAGCAGTACTTC	CASSGRTSGGTNEQYF	few	TRBJ2-7	TRBV7-9	TRBD2
TGTGCCAGCAGCTTAAATTACAGGGGAAACACTGAAGCTTTCTTT	CASSLNYRGNTEAFF	many	TRBJ1-1	TRBV11-2	TRBD1
TGTGCCAGCAGTTACATCTTAGAGGGGGCGAGGGAGCAGTACTTC	CASSYILEGAREQYF	once	TRBJ2-7	TRBV6-2/TRBV6-3	TRBD1
TGTGCCAGCAGTTCCACAGGGGAAGTACAGACCGGGGAGCTGTTTTTT	CASSSTGEVQTGELFF	many	TRBJ2-2	TRBV12-3/TRBV12-4	TRBD1
TGTGCCAGCAGCGTTAGCGGACCAGGGAGAGATACGCAGTATTTT	CASSVSGPGRDTQYF	many	TRBJ2-3	TRBV12-3/TRBV12-4	-
TGTGCCAGCAGTTTATCCACAGTGTCTAACTCCTATGGCTACACCTTC	CASSLSTVSNSYGYTF	-	TRBJ1-2	TRBV27	-
TGCGCCAGCAGCAGCCGGCCGGTAGGGACAGGAGGAGGGTTGGCAGATACGCAGTATTTT	CASSSRPVGTGGGLADTQYF	-	TRBJ2-3	TRBV5-1	TRBD1
TGTGCCAGCAGAACGAGACGCAGGGAACCCTACGAGCAGTACTTC	CASRTRRREPYEQYF	many	TRBJ2-7	TRBV5-8	-
TGTGCCAGCAGCGACAGTGCGGCGATTAATGAAAAACTGTTTTTT	CASSDSAAINEKLFF	few	TRBJ1-4	TRBV6-5	-
TGCGCCAGCAGCTTGACACAGGGGAGATACGAGCAGTACTTC	CASSLTQGRYEQYF	few	TRBJ2-7	TRBV5-1	TRBD1
TGTGCCAGCAGTGTCTGGGGGGGGACAGAGGCTTCACCCCTCCACTTT	CASSVWGGTEASPLHF	many	TRBJ1-6	TRBV12-3/TRBV12-4	TRBD1
TGTGCCAGCAGCTTGGCTGACTACGAGCAGTACTTC	CASSLADYEQYF	-	TRBJ2-7	TRBV5-6	-
TGTGCCAGCAGTCCTGACATCTCTGGGGCCAACGTCCTGACTTTC	CASSPDISGANVLTF	many	TRBJ2-6	TRBV12-3/TRBV12-4	-
TGTGCCAGCAGCTCGGACCCCCGAGCGAAAGCTTTCTTT	CASSSDPRAKAFF	many	TRBJ1-1	TRBV7-9	-
TGCGCCAGCAGCTTGCCCGGGACAGGGTCTGGGGCCAACGTCCTGACTTTC	CASSLPGTGSGANVLTF	few	TRBJ2-6	TRBV5-1	TRBD1
TGTGCCAGCAGCCAAGGGCCCGGTGAGCAGTACTTC	CASSQGPGEQYF	-	TRBJ2-7	TRBV3-1	-
TGTGCCAGCAGTTACTGGGCTAGAGGCACAGATACGCAGTATTTT	CASSYWARGTDTQYF	-	TRBJ2-3	TRBV6-5	-
TGTGCCAGCGGGGAGGGGTGGAACACTGAAGCTTTCTTT	CASGEGWNTEAFF	many	TRBJ1-1	TRBV6-5	-
TGTGCCAGCAGTTTCATCCAGGTTAACACTGAAGCTTTCTTT	CASSFIQVNTEAFF	few	TRBJ1-1	TRBV12-3/TRBV12-4	-
TGTGCCAGCAGCTTATTGCGTGAGCAGTTCTTC	CASSLLREQFF	few	TRBJ2-1	TRBV7-9	-
TGCAGTGCTAGAGATCCGAGCGGGAGGGCTACAGATACGCAGTATTTT	CSARDPSGRATDTQYF	few	TRBJ2-3	TRBV20-1	TRBD2
TGTGCCAGCAGTTCTAGCGGGAGTAATGAGCAGTTCTTC	CASSSSGSNEQFF	few	TRBJ2-1	TRBV28	TRBD2
TGTGCCAGCAGTTTTCGGGGAAAACTGTTTTTT	CASSFRGKLFF	-	TRBJ1-4	TRBV12-3/TRBV12-4	-
TGTGCCAGCACCCTGGACACCACTGAAGCTTTCTTT	CASTLDTTEAFF	few	TRBJ1-1	TRBV2	-
TGTGCCAGCTCACCAGACAGGATCTCCTACGAGCAGTACTTC	CASSPDRISYEQYF	-	TRBJ2-7	TRBV18	-
TGCGCCAGCAGTGAAAACCCCCCGGGGGGGGGCTCCTACGAGCAGTACTTC	CASSENPPGGGSYEQYF	many	TRBJ2-7	TRBV5-1	TRBD2
TGTGCCAGCAGCTTAGGGCGGTCCTCTGGAAACACCATATATTTT	CASSLGRSSGNTIYF	-	TRBJ1-3	TRBV11-2	-
TGTGCCAGCAGCGTCGGGACAGGGGCTACTGAAGCTTTCTTT	CASSVGTGATEAFF	many	TRBJ1-1	TRBV7-9	TRBD1
TGTGCCAGCAGTGACAGGGTCACTGAAGCTTTCTTT	CASSDRVTEAFF	many	TRBJ1-1	TRBV6-5	TRBD1
TGCGCCAGCACTAGGACCGGGAACTATGGCTACACCTTC	CASTRTGNYGYTF	-	TRBJ1-2	TRBV10-2	-
TGTGCCAGCAGCCAAGACAGGGGGACAAACAATGAGCAGTTCTTC	CASSQDRGTNNEQFF	-	TRBJ2-1	TRBV6-4	TRBD1
TGTGCCACCAGCTTGGGGAAGCCGGTCGGGGAGCTGTTTTTT	CATSLGKPVGELFF	few	TRBJ2-2	TRBV15	-
TGTGCCAGCAGGGATTACAGCGAGCAGTACTTC	CASRDYSEQYF	-	TRBJ2-7	TRBV7-2	-
TGTGCCAGCAGCTTTAGTCAGATCTTC	CASSFSQIF	-	TRBJ2-7	TRBV11-2	-
TGCGCCAGCAGCCCCTCCCCGGACAGGGGGGTCTACGAGCAGTACTTC	CASSPSPDRGVYEQYF	few	TRBJ2-7	TRBV4-1	TRBD1
TGCAGTGCTGGGGCGGGCCTCCCGGCTGATGCGCAGTATTTT	CSAGAGLPADAQYF	-	TRBJ2-3	TRBV20-1	-
TGCAGTGCTTTGGGAGGGGCTGACACAGATACGCAGTATTTT	CSALGGADTDTQYF	-	TRBJ2-3	TRBV20-1	TRBD2
TGTGCCAGCAGCTTAACAGGGGCCTACGAGCAGTACTTC	CASSLTGAYEQYF	many	TRBJ2-7	TRBV11-2	TRBD1
TGCGCCAGCAGCTTGGGAGACAGGGAAGGAGAGACCCAGTACTTC	CASSLGDREGETQYF	-	TRBJ2-5	TRBV5-1	TRBD1
TGTGCCAGCAGCTCGGGGCTTGGACAGGGCGAACCTACCAATGAAAAACTGTTTTTT	CASSSGLGQGEPTNEKLFF	-	TRBJ1-4	TRBV7-8	TRBD1
TGTGCCAGCTCACCCCCACAGGGGGCAAGGACTGAAGCTTTCTTT	CASSPPQGARTEAFF	few	TRBJ1-1	TRBV18	TRBD1
TGTGCCAGCAGCCAAGCGAAGCGGGAGCCCACAGAGACCCAGTACTTC	CASSQAKREPTETQYF	few	TRBJ2-5	TRBV3-1	TRBD2
TGTGCCAGCAGCCAATTCGGAGGGCCAAGGTCGTCCCAGTACTTC	CASSQFGGPRSSQYF	few	TRBJ2-5	TRBV3-1	-
TGCGCCAGCAGAAGTCAATACGAGCAGTACTTC	CASRSQYEQYF	few	TRBJ2-7	TRBV10-1	-
TGCAGCGTTAGGGACAGCTCCTACGAGCAGTACTTC	CSVRDSSYEQYF	once	TRBJ2-7	TRBV29-1	TRBD1
TGTGCCAGCAGCTTAGGTACAGGGATCAATTCACCCCTCCACTTT	CASSLGTGINSPLHF	many	TRBJ1-6	TRBV7-6	-
TGTGCCAGCAGTCCGGACGAACAACCCTACGAGCAGTACTTC	CASSPDEQPYEQYF	many	TRBJ2-7	TRBV12-3/TRBV12-4	-
TGTGCCAGCAGTTTACCGGGACTAGCCAGAAGGGAGCAGTACTTC	CASSLPGLARREQYF	-	TRBJ2-7	TRBV28	TRBD2
TGTGCCAGCAGCCAAGATGCCACCTACGAGCAGTACTTC	CASSQDATYEQYF	few	TRBJ2-7	TRBV4-2	-